The 23 T cell receptor beta chains in this list originate from one sample, sequenced in a study of T cell responses to AZD1222 COVID-19 vaccine. The table came from immunoSEQ multiplex PCR; TCRdb's copy has only in-frame clones and leaves some out. The table lists about 76,000 clones, roughly nine tenths of them singletons. The source was peripheral blood, collected on day 0 of AZD1222 vaccination. All receptors come from an adult in good health.

The chain employs TRBV6-5 and TRBJ2-5, with D possibly matching TRBD1 (5 bases). Trimming removed 2 bases at V and 5 bases at J, with 9 bases between. Germline V lookup: CDR1 MNHEY, CDR2 SVGAGI. The length of the CDR3 is 13 residues. CDR3 sequence (DNA): TGTGCCAGCAGTTACCTCAGGGCGGAGACCCAGTACTTC. Translation: CASSYLRAETQYF.

The J gene is TRBJ1-2, the V gene TRBV12-3 or TRBV12-4; TRBD1 might be the D (5 bases). V was trimmed by 5 bases and J by 4 bases, leaving 11 bases between them. This CDR3 region has 13 residues. CDR3 in DNA: TGTGCCAGCAGTCAGACAGATATCTATGGCTACACCTTC. Protein product: CASSQTDIYGYTF.

This rearrangement joins TRBV3-1 (or the pseudogene TRBV3-2) to TRBJ1-1, with D tentatively TRBD1 (5 bases). V was shortened by 4 bases and J by 1 base, with 7 bases between the two germline ends. The V gene's germline CDR1 is LGHDT and CDR2 YNNKEL (reference sequence). This CDR3 is 13 amino acids long. CDR3 coding DNA: TGTGCCAGCAGCCCGAGGGGGAACACTGAAGCTTTCTTT. The encoded protein is CASSPRGNTEAFF.

The genes are TRBV7-9 and TRBJ1-2, with 8 bases fitting TRBD1. Trimming removed 5 bases from V and 5 bases from J; junction bases left unmatched: 7. The germline V gene encodes CDR1 SEHNR and CDR2 FQNEAQ (reference sequence). The CDR3 length is 14 residues. The CDR3 spells CASSPGQGVYGYTF. In nucleotides, the CDR3 is TGTGCCAGCAGCCCCGGACAGGGAGTTTATGGCTACACCTTC.

The chain is built from TRBV27 and TRBJ2-3, with 10 bases that match TRBD1. Trimming at V came to 0 bases and at J to 2 bases, leaving 5 bases not matched to a gene. CDR1 is MNHEY, CDR2 SMNVEV, per germline (reference sequence). This CDR3 has 17 amino acids. CDR3 coding DNA: TGTGCCAGCAGTTTATCGACGGGGACAGGGGCCACAGATACGCAGTATTTT. Residues: CASSLSTGTGATDTQYF.

This clone came up a few times. CDR3 amino acids: CAWRGRNSNQPQHF. The CDR3 nucleotides are TGTGCCTGGAGAGGGCGGAATAGCAATCAGCCCCAGCATTTT. V usage is TRBV30 and J usage is TRBJ1-5; no clear D. Germline V gene sequence: CDR1 GTSNPN, CDR2 SVGIG (reference sequence). Deletions cut 3 bases from V and 0 bases from J, with 9 bases between. The CDR3 covers 14 residues.

The chain recombines TRBV7-3 with TRBJ1-1, with D possibly being TRBD1 (6 bases). Trimming shortened V by 6 bases and J by 8 bases, and 16 bases separated the two germline ends. Germline assignment: CDR1 SGHTA and CDR2 FQGTGA. The CDR3 extends over 13 amino acids. CDR3 amino acids: CASSRNWGAEAFF. CDR3 bases: TGTGCCAGCAGTCGTAATTGGGGGGCGGAAGCTTTCTTT.

J is TRBJ2-7 and V is TRBV20-1; D gene unclear. Between the trimmed V and J ends, which lost 3 bases and 0 bases, there was a span of 6 bases. In germline, CDR1 is DFQATT, CDR2 SNEGSKA (reference sequence). The CDR3 has 12 amino acids. The CDR3 here is CSASPSSYEQYF. The CDR3 DNA reads TGCAGTGCTAGTCCGAGCTCCTACGAGCAGTACTTC.

J is TRBJ1-5 and V is TRBV25-1, with TRBD1 as a possible D gene (5 bases). This CDR3 is 16 amino acids long. The V and J ends lost 0 bases and 6 bases respectively, with 15 bases between them. Looked up from germline, CDR1 is MGHDK and CDR2 is SYGVNS. CDR3 DNA sequence: TGTGCCAGCAGTGAATACGCAGGGCTCTGGGGTCAGCCCCAGCATTTT. Residues: CASSEYAGLWGQPQHF.

This rearrangement joins TRBV7-8 to TRBJ1-5; maybe TRBD1 (6 bases). The germline V and J ends were trimmed by 4 bases and 9 bases, with 19 bases remaining between them. CDR3 length: 15 residues. The germline CDR1 and CDR2 sequences are SGHVS and FQNEAQ. CDR3 loop: CASSSDRISPRPQHF. For the CDR3, the DNA is TGTGCCAGCAGCTCGGACAGAATATCCCCTCGGCCCCAGCATTTT.

The chain is built from TRBV10-3 and TRBJ1-4; 12 bases agree with TRBD1. From germline, CDR1 is ENHRY and CDR2 SYGVKD. The CDR3 extends over 13 amino acids. V lost 3 bases, J lost 17 bases, and 7 bases stayed unmatched. CDR3 loop: CAISDGLGQGAFF. The CDR3 DNA reads TGTGCCATCAGTGATGGGCTGGGACAGGGGGCTTTTTTT.

This chain links TRBV12-3 or TRBV12-4 with TRBJ1-5; the D is unclear. V lost 3 bases, J lost 7 bases, and 10 bases lay in between. This CDR3 region has 13 residues. DNA for the CDR3: TGTGCCAGCAGTTTCCGGGTCGGCCAGCCCCAGCATTTT. Amino acids: CASSFRVGQPQHF.

The rearrangement uses TRBV24-1 and TRBJ2-3; 11 positions match TRBD1. CDR1 KGHDR and CDR2 SFDVKD come from the germline V gene. This CDR3 spans 17 amino acids. V lost 3 bases to trimming and J lost 0 bases; unmatched junction nucleotides: 4. The CDR3 region has the DNA TGTGCCACCAGTGATAGCCGGACAGGGGGCAGCACAGATACGCAGTATTTT. This translates into CATSDSRTGGSTDTQYF.

The chain uses TRBV11-3 and TRBJ1-2, with unresolved D. The CDR3 covers 12 residues. The V end lost 5 bases, the J end lost 8 bases, and 12 bases lay between the germline ends. The V gene's germline CDR1 is SGHNT and CDR2 YENEEA. CDR3 region: CASSDSELGYTF. As DNA, the CDR3 is TGTGCCAGCAGCGATAGCGAGTTGGGCTACACCTTC.

The V gene is TRBV27, the J gene TRBJ1-3; 7 positions match TRBD1. CDR1 is MNHEY, CDR2 SMNVEV, per germline (reference sequence). The length of the CDR3 is 14 residues. Trimming took 9 bases from V and 4 from J; bases not matched to a gene: 9. CDR3 DNA: TGTGCCAGTGCCAGACAGGGTTTGGGAAACACCATATATTTT. Translating it yields CASARQGLGNTIYF.

The chain carries TRBV6-5 and TRBJ2-7; TRBD1 aligns across 8 bases. The germline V gene encodes CDR1 MNHEY and CDR2 SVGAGI. Trimming cost V 0 bases and J 3 bases; bases outside gene matches: 7. CDR3 length: 16 residues. The CDR3 loop reads CASSYSIQTGVYEQYF. The CDR3 DNA is TGTGCCAGCAGTTACTCGATCCAGACAGGGGTCTACGAGCAGTACTTC.

This clone was found once. The chain has TRBV7-6 and TRBJ1-1; 7 nucleotides match TRBD1. The V gene end was trimmed by 9 bases and the J gene end by 2 bases; junction bases not matched to a gene: 9. This CDR3 contains 14 residues. The germline gives CDR1 SGHVS, CDR2 FNYEAQ. The CDR3 DNA is TGTGCCAGATACTCCGGGACAGAAAACACTGAAGCTTTCTTT. It codes for CARYSGTENTEAFF.

This clone has just one count. The chain couples TRBV7-9 to TRBJ1-1; D is unclear. From germline, CDR1 is SEHNR and CDR2 FQNEAQ (reference sequence). This CDR3 is 13 amino acids long. V gave up 0 bases and J gave up 10 bases, with 12 bases separating them. The CDR3 sequence: CASSLALSVLAFF. CDR3 DNA: TGTGCCAGCAGCTTAGCGCTCTCAGTTTTAGCTTTCTTT. Together with reference TRBV7-9 and TRBJ1-1, the CDR3 gives the full variable domain: DTGVSQNPRHKITKRGQNVTFRCDPISEHNRLYWYRQTLGQGPEFLTYFQNEAQLEKSRLLSDRFSAERPKGSFSTLEIQRTEQGDSAMYLCASSLALSVLAFFGQGTRLTVV.

This chain links TRBV20-1 with TRBJ2-7; the D is unclear. The CDR3 covers 11 residues. Trimming pared 2 bases from V and 4 bases from J, leaving 6 bases between. The germline gives CDR1 DFQATT, CDR2 SNEGSKA (reference sequence). The CDR3 loop reads CSARKGYEQYF. In DNA form, the CDR3 reads TGCAGTGCTAGAAAAGGGTACGAGCAGTACTTC.

The gene calls are TRBV9 and TRBJ1-2; D not resolved. The CDR3 totals 14 residues. Trimming pared 0 bases from V and 6 bases from J, leaving 12 bases between. Germline values: CDR1 SGDLS, CDR2 YYNGEE. This CDR3 reads CASSVASGGDGYTF. The DNA for the CDR3 is TGTGCCAGCAGCGTAGCTTCGGGTGGCGATGGCTACACCTTC.

This clone is a singleton in its sample. The chain links TRBV5-4 to TRBJ2-2; D remains ambiguous. This CDR3 region has 14 residues. V lost 0 bases and J lost 1, with 4 bases in between. Germline CDR1 SGHNT, CDR2 YYREEE (reference sequence). The CDR3 DNA reads as TGTGCCAGCAGCTTGGCACAGAACACCGGGGAGCTGTTTTTT. Translated, it gives CASSLAQNTGELFF.

A single count supports this clone. This rearrangement joins TRBV3-1 (or the pseudogene TRBV3-2) to TRBJ2-1; D may match TRBD1 or TRBD2 (5 bases each). The CDR3 contains 13 residues. CDR1 and CDR2 (germline): LGHDT, YNNKEL (reference sequence). The ends were cut back, 1 base at V and 9 bases at J, with 10 bases in the middle. In DNA, the CDR3 is TGTGCCAGCAGCCAAGGTGGGGCGGGTGAGCAGTTCTTC. Protein: CASSQGGAGEQFF.

This sequence joins TRBV20-1 and TRBJ1-4; D unclear. V lost 4 bases, J lost 7 bases, and 7 bases lay in between. Germline-derived CDR1 and CDR2 are DFQATT and SNEGSKA (reference sequence). The CDR3 has 11 residues. As DNA, the CDR3 is TGCAGTGCTAAAGGTGTTGAAAAACTGTTTTTT. As protein: CSAKGVEKLFF.